A selection of T cell receptor beta chains follows, all from one sample in a study of OX40 agonist ivuxolimab in advanced cancers. Produced via immunoSEQ multiplex PCR; TCRdb's table is partial and in-frame only. The data hold about 40,000 clones, with approximately 80% observed a single time. The specimen was CD4+ or CD8+ T cells sorted from blood, collected in a trial of the OX40 agonist ivuxolimab. The receptors originated from an adult with an advanced solid tumor such as melanoma, head and neck, liver or kidney cancer. The CDR3 runs from the conserved cysteine through the conserved F or W.

>TRBV12-5|TRBJ1-2
CASGDRGQGYTF
>TRBV6-1|TRBJ2-7
CATSTGEDYEQYF
>TRBV7-5|TRBJ2-7
CASSLATSPGGYEQYF
>TRBV7-9|TRBJ2-3
CASSLVLLADTQYF
>TRBV6-4|TRBJ2-3
CASSEGGPTDTQYF
>TRBV4-1|TRBJ1-5
CASSQGVGQPQHF
>TRBV5-5|TRBJ2-6
CASSLWSGSSGANVLTF
>TRBV10-2|TRBJ1-5
CASSDWGGSNQPQHF
>TRBV10-1|TRBJ1-3
CASRVDRWGHSGNTIYF
>TRBV5-6|TRBJ2-7
CASSPVNIGPNYEQYF
>TRBV15|TRBJ1-1
CATSRDGGENTEAFF
>TRBV30|TRBJ2-7
CAWNGQKYEQYF
>TRBV30|TRBJ2-2
CAWSEGLGTGELFF
>TRBV27|TRBJ2-1
CASSFGVADYNEQFF
>TRBV11-3|TRBJ1-1
CASSLDGGTEAFF
>TRBV5-4|TRBJ1-1
CASSLSRQGPGGDTEAFF
>TRBV30|TRBJ1-5
CAWSVGGHSNQPQHF
>TRBV11-3|TRBJ2-1
CASSGTTLNEQFF
>TRBV5-8|TRBJ2-1
CASGEKRRSSYNEQFF
>TRBV18|TRBJ1-2
CASSPGTGLSNYGYTF
>TRBV9|TRBJ2-1
CASSVDGGLNNEQFF
>TRBV27|TRBJ2-2
CASSFAKGMRTGELFF
>TRBV28|TRBJ2-1
CASIRGGNEQFF
>TRBV7-2|TRBJ2-1
CASSLVINNEQFF
>TRBV7-9|TRBJ2-7
CASTTTGIYEQYF
>TRBV28|TRBJ2-7
CASSPRHASYEQYF
>TRBV21-1|TRBJ2-3
CASLTSGSGRSTDTQYF
>TRBV4-2|TRBJ2-1
CASSQVNEQFF
>TRBV10-3|TRBJ2-3
CAIRAGLAGEDTQYF
>TRBV28|TRBJ2-1
CASSLFPGSYNEQFF
>TRBV5-4|TRBJ2-3
CASTELGSTGDPSTDTQYF
>TRBV19|TRBJ2-3
CASSILEGVDTQYF
>TRBV4-3|TRBJ2-7
CASRQLAGDLTYEQYF
>TRBV4-3|TRBJ2-1
CASSPSSYNEQFF
>TRBV6-1|TRBJ2-2
CASSPGLETGELFF
>TRBV29-1|TRBJ2-1
CTLTGGGEQFF
>TRBV6-5|TRBJ1-5
CASSESESQPQHF
>TRBV5-5|TRBJ1-5
CASSFRDRDYSNQPQHF
>TRBV6-1|TRBJ2-6
CASSLTSSGANVLTF
>TRBV15|TRBJ2-1
CATSLAGVWNEQFF
>TRBV19|TRBJ2-1
CASSIGGQGAYNEQFF
>TRBV4-3|TRBJ1-4
CASSPKGGTGEKLFF
>TRBV28|TRBJ2-3
CASSTTLSGRATDTQYF
>TRBV11-3|TRBJ2-5
CASSSLTRPETQYF
>TRBV28|TRBJ1-5
CASSKSGFQPQHF
>TRBV5-8|TRBJ2-7
CASSLGSYSYEQYF
>TRBV7-7|TRBJ2-7
CASSLDLAGEQYF
>TRBV5-4|TRBJ2-7
CASSPEGVGEQYF
>TRBV19|TRBJ1-1
CASTLGNTEAFF
>TRBV13|TRBJ2-1
CASSSVGESSYNEQFF
>TRBV13|TRBJ1-2
CASSLGQALVKVYGYTF
>TRBV7-9|TRBJ2-7
CASSPGTRPYEQYF
>TRBV10-3|TRBJ1-5
CAIKATEDSNQPQHF
>TRBV25-1|TRBJ2-7
CASSDRREQYF
>TRBV11-2|TRBJ1-1
CASSRYRSTEAFF
>TRBV7-9|TRBJ1-4
CASSMGDPYNEKLFF
>TRBV7-9|TRBJ2-3
CASKGSSWERGGESDTQYF